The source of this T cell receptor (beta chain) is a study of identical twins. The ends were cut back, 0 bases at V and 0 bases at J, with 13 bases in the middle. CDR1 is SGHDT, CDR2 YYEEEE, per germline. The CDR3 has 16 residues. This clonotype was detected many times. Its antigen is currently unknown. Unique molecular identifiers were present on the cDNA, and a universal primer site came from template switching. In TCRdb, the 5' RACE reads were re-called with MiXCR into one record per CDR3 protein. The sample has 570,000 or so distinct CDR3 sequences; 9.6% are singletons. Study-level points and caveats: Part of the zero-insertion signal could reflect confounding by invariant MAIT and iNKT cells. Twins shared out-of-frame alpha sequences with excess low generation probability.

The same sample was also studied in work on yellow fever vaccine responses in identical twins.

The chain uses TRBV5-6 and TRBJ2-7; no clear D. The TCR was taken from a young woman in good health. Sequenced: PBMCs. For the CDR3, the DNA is TGTGCCAGCAGCTTGGGGTTTGCGCAGAGCTCCTACGAGCAGTACTTC. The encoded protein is CASSLGFAQSSYEQYF.